A selection of T cell receptor beta chains follows, all from one sample in a study of OX40 agonist ivuxolimab in advanced cancers. Method: immunoSEQ multiplex PCR; TCRdb's copy keeps in-frame clones and lacks some. In the table there are tens of thousands of clones, about nine tenths of which are singletons. The material sequenced was CD4+ or CD8+ T cells sorted from blood, taken in a trial of the OX40 agonist ivuxolimab. Source of these receptors: an adult with an advanced solid tumor such as melanoma, head and neck, liver or kidney cancer. Both conserved end residues are part of each CDR3. Each record gives: clone size, V gene, D gene, J gene, CDR3 DNA, CDR3 protein. D genes are given only for firm matches. Part of the rows lack a size; the others show once, few, many or a class for expanded clones.

size: .
V: TRBV5-1
D: .
J: TRBJ2-1
DNA: TGCGCCAGCGCAAACAGCGGAGCCTACAATGAGCAGTTCTTC
CDR3: CASANSGAYNEQFF

size: once
V: TRBV9
D: TRBD2
J: TRBJ2-2
DNA: TGTGCCAGCAGCCAAGGACTAGCGGGACTCGGGGAGCTGTTTTTT
CDR3: CASSQGLAGLGELFF

size: .
V: TRBV28
D: .
J: TRBJ2-5
DNA: TGTGCCAGCAGCACGGTGTTACAAGAGACCCAGTACTTC
CDR3: CASSTVLQETQYF

size: few
V: TRBV7-9
D: .
J: TRBJ1-4
DNA: TGTGCCAGCACCCGGAAGGACTTTGGGCATGAAAAACTGTTTTTT
CDR3: CASTRKDFGHEKLFF

size: .
V: TRBV7-9
D: .
J: TRBJ2-4
DNA: TGTGCCAGCAGCTTGACAGCAGCCAAAAACATTCAGTACTTC
CDR3: CASSLTAAKNIQYF

size: .
V: TRBV15
D: .
J: TRBJ1-2
DNA: TGTGCCACCAGCAACCCCAGCAGGGTACCTGGCTACACCTTC
CDR3: CATSNPSRVPGYTF

size: .
V: TRBV5-1
D: TRBD2
J: TRBJ2-3
DNA: TGCGCCAGCAGCTTGGGAAATAGCGGGAGTGGCACAGATACGCAGTATTTT
CDR3: CASSLGNSGSGTDTQYF

size: .
V: TRBV6-1
D: .
J: TRBJ1-6
DNA: TGTGCCAGCACCTTTTCGGAGGGATCACCCCTCCACTTT
CDR3: CASTFSEGSPLHF

size: .
V: TRBV2
D: TRBD1
J: TRBJ2-4
DNA: TGTGCCAGCAGTGGTCTGGACAGGGACCTACTCTATCCTGCCAAAAACATTCAGTACTTC
CDR3: CASSGLDRDLLYPAKNIQYF

size: .
V: TRBV5-5
D: .
J: TRBJ2-2
DNA: TGTGCCAGCAGCTTGGCGGGGACACTGAACACCGGGGAGCTGTTTTTT
CDR3: CASSLAGTLNTGELFF

size: .
V: TRBV6-5
D: .
J: TRBJ2-1
DNA: TGTGCCACGCGGGGGCTAGCGGAAAACAATGAGCAGTTCTTC
CDR3: CATRGLAENNEQFF

size: .
V: TRBV30
D: .
J: TRBJ1-1
DNA: TGTGCCTGGAGTGGCAGGGCCCCTAACACTGAAGCTTTCTTT
CDR3: CAWSGRAPNTEAFF

size: .
V: TRBV7-3
D: .
J: TRBJ2-2
DNA: TGTGCCAGCAGCCTTAGTCCCGGGGAGCTGTTTTTT
CDR3: CASSLSPGELFF

size: .
V: TRBV6-6
D: TRBD1
J: TRBJ1-2
DNA: TGTGCCAGCAGTTACTCGGGGGACAGGGGTTATGGCTACACCTTC
CDR3: CASSYSGDRGYGYTF

size: .
V: TRBV5-4
D: .
J: TRBJ2-3
DNA: TGTGCCAGCAGCTCACGTTTCACAGATACGCAGTATTTT
CDR3: CASSSRFTDTQYF

size: .
V: TRBV11-1
D: .
J: TRBJ1-1
DNA: TGTGCCAGCAGCCCCCCGAACACTGAAGCTTTCTTT
CDR3: CASSPPNTEAFF

size: once
V: TRBV7-3
D: .
J: TRBJ2-2
DNA: TGTGCCAGCAGCCCCGGACCTAGAACGGGGGAGCTGTTTTTT
CDR3: CASSPGPRTGELFF

size: .
V: TRBV30
D: .
J: TRBJ2-5
DNA: TGTGCCCTGGACTCCGGATCAGAGACCCAGTACTTC
CDR3: CALDSGSETQYF

size: .
V: TRBV2
D: .
J: TRBJ1-2
DNA: TGTGCCAGCAGTGAATTCGTGACAGCTAATGGCTACACCTTC
CDR3: CASSEFVTANGYTF

size: .
V: TRBV28
D: .
J: TRBJ1-5
DNA: TGTGCCAGCAGGGCCGTGAGGGCGGCAGGCAATCAGCCCCAGCATTTT
CDR3: CASRAVRAAGNQPQHF

size: .
V: TRBV7-6
D: .
J: TRBJ1-5
DNA: TGTGCCAGCAGCGAAACACGATATCAGCCCCAGCATTTT
CDR3: CASSETRYQPQHF

size: .
V: TRBV11-1
D: .
J: TRBJ1-5
DNA: TGTGCCAGCAGCCCCACGAGCAATCAGCCCCAGCATTTT
CDR3: CASSPTSNQPQHF

size: .
V: TRBV5-1
D: TRBD1
J: TRBJ1-2
DNA: TGCGCCAGCAGCTCCAGGACAGGGAGTAGTGGCTACACCTTC
CDR3: CASSSRTGSSGYTF

size: .
V: TRBV28
D: .
J: TRBJ2-1
DNA: TGTGCCAGCAGTTTCTCGACTTTCGGGACAGGGTCAGGGACTAGCCGCAATGAGCAGTTCTTC
CDR3: CASSFSTFGTGSGTSRNEQFF

size: .
V: TRBV5-6
D: .
J: TRBJ2-1
DNA: TGTGCCAGCAGCTTGGGGGCAAGCTCCTACAATGAGCAGTTCTTC
CDR3: CASSLGASSYNEQFF

size: .
V: TRBV9
D: TRBD2
J: TRBJ2-1
DNA: TGTGCCAGCAGCGCCAGAAGGACGGGAGGAAAATACAATGAGCAGTTCTTC
CDR3: CASSARRTGGKYNEQFF

size: .
V: TRBV7-6
D: TRBD1
J: TRBJ1-5
DNA: TGTGCCAGCAGCAAGGGACAGGGAACGAATCAGCCCCAGCATTTT
CDR3: CASSKGQGTNQPQHF

size: .
V: TRBV18
D: TRBD2
J: TRBJ2-2
DNA: TGTGCCAGCTCACCCCCGGGACTCGGGAGGACCGGGGAGCTGTTTTTT
CDR3: CASSPPGLGRTGELFF

size: .
V: TRBV5-1
D: TRBD2
J: TRBJ2-1
DNA: TGCGCCAGCAGCTTGGATGGGACTAGGGGTCGGGAGCAGTTCTTC
CDR3: CASSLDGTRGREQFF

size: .
V: TRBV6-6
D: .
J: TRBJ2-7
DNA: TGTGCCAGCGCCCAGACAACCTACGAGCAGTACTTC
CDR3: CASAQTTYEQYF

size: .
V: TRBV19
D: .
J: TRBJ1-1
DNA: TGTGCCAGTAGTATACAGGGAACGAACACTGAAGCTTTCTTT
CDR3: CASSIQGTNTEAFF

size: .
V: TRBV28
D: .
J: TRBJ1-2
DNA: TGTGCCAGCAGTCGTCAGAACTATGGCTACACCTTC
CDR3: CASSRQNYGYTF

size: .
V: TRBV5-1
D: .
J: TRBJ1-4
DNA: TGCGCCAGCGGGCGGGGGGCGAAGGAGGAAAAACTGTTTTTT
CDR3: CASGRGAKEEKLFF

size: .
V: TRBV28
D: .
J: TRBJ1-4
DNA: TGTGCCAGCAGTTTTGGCGCTAATGAAAAACTGTTTTTT
CDR3: CASSFGANEKLFF

size: .
V: TRBV6-1
D: .
J: TRBJ2-2
DNA: TGTGCCAGCACCGCAGGGCCCAACACCGGGGAGCTGTTTTTT
CDR3: CASTAGPNTGELFF

size: .
V: TRBV6-1
D: .
J: TRBJ1-1
DNA: TGTGCCAGCAGTGAGGCACCCCAGGGGTGGGGCACTGAAGCTTTCTTT
CDR3: CASSEAPQGWGTEAFF